This TCR beta chain was identified in a study of cytomegalovirus exposure and HLA in healthy donors. With respect to this clone: Its antigen is unidentified.

Method: immunoSEQ multiplex PCR; TCRdb's copy keeps in-frame clones and lacks some. The sample shows a few hundred thousand clones, over 75% of them seen only once. From germline, CDR1 is SGHAT and CDR2 FQNNGV. V was pared by 1 base and J by 1 base, with 11 bases between. The length of the CDR3 is 17 residues. Study-level points and caveats: Three chains linked to CMV were shown in vitro to be specific for CMV antigens. The finding came from a later analysis; first-cohort TCR clusters tended to co-occur in the roughly 110 validation repertoires. The study found most TCR sequences rare, yet found some public TCRs in many donors. Reportedly, diagnosis of cytomegalovirus status by the classifier showed high specificity and sensitivity.

This clonotype was sampled from a woman between 18 and 29 years old in good health and CMV-seronegative. V and J are TRBV11-2 and TRBJ2-6, with D possibly TRBD2 on 5 matching bases. Sequenced material: PBMCs. This chain's CDR3 is CASSLAWRTSGANVLTF. CDR3 DNA: TGTGCCAGCAGCTTAGCTTGGAGGACTTCTGGGGCCAACGTCCTGACTTTC.